The rows below give T cell receptor beta chains drawn from one sample of a study of cytomegalovirus exposure and HLA in healthy donors. Libraries were prepared by immunoSEQ multiplex PCR; TCRdb keeps only in-frame clonotypes and omits some of them. The sample records around 160,000 clones, approximately 83% being singletons. Sequencing was performed on PBMCs. Source of these receptors: a young man in good health and CMV-seropositive. Each CDR3 is given with its conserved first and last residue. A D gene is named only where the DNA matches it firmly.

J: -
V: TRBV2
D: -
CDR3: CASSGRDFYEQYF

J: TRBJ2-7
V: TRBV7-9
D: TRBD2
CDR3: CASSSGRDYPYEQCF

J: TRBJ1-4
V: TRBV5-1
D: -
CDR3: CASSPSRPHEKLFF

J: TRBJ2-7
V: TRBV6-5
D: -
CDR3: CASSLRTGSYEQYF

J: TRBJ1-2
V: TRBV6-1
D: -
CDR3: CASSESGRYGYTF

J: TRBJ1-1
V: TRBV7-9
D: TRBD1
CDR3: CASSGVKGAFTEAFF

J: TRBJ2-3
V: TRBV5-1
D: TRBD1
CDR3: CASSLEGQGAYTQYF

J: TRBJ2-1
V: TRBV18
D: TRBD1
CDR3: CASSPEWDRGYNEQFF

J: TRBJ1-2
V: TRBV30
D: TRBD1
CDR3: CAWSFTGGLSGYTF

J: TRBJ2-3
V: TRBV19
D: TRBD2
CDR3: CASSPAGASTDTQYF

J: TRBJ2-1
V: TRBV7-2
D: TRBD2
CDR3: CASSLDGGSAQQFF

J: TRBJ1-2
V: TRBV25-1
D: -
CDR3: CASSGGANYGYTF

J: TRBJ2-3
V: TRBV27
D: TRBD2
CDR3: CASSSPLAGTDTQYF

J: TRBJ2-3
V: TRBV13
D: TRBD1
CDR3: CASSPTGGASDTQYF

J: TRBJ1-2
V: TRBV4-3
D: -
CDR3: CASSHLRAADTNYGYTF

J: TRBJ2-1
V: TRBV2
D: TRBD1
CDR3: CASSETGGFSYNEQFF

J: TRBJ1-4
V: TRBV30
D: -
CDR3: CAWNRDKGTEKLFF

J: TRBJ2-1
V: TRBV4-3
D: TRBD2
CDR3: CASSQDYGGARDEQFF

J: TRBJ2-7
V: TRBV6-6
D: TRBD1
CDR3: CASSYTGQGGYEQYF

J: TRBJ2-5
V: TRBV5-1
D: -
CDR3: CASSLGLSGPETQYF

J: TRBJ1-4
V: TRBV9
D: TRBD1
CDR3: CASSGTGTVNEKLFF

J: TRBJ2-5
V: TRBV18
D: -
CDR3: CASSHSGHLETQYF